The entry below describes one T cell receptor beta chain. Its antigen is not known. There were about a million CD4+ or CD8+ T cells used in the sorted libraries. The cDNA was synthesized by 5'RACE incorporating 10-nucleotide random UMIs. TCRdb processed the 5' RACE reads anew with MiXCR; each CDR3 protein has one entry. Among 20,000 to 25,000 distinct CDR3 sequences listed, roughly 17% were seen once. These data belong to a study of neurological immune-mediated disorders. General study results and limits: Private repertoires in all groups were suggested by the finding that expanded clones across subjects shared no CDR3 amino acid sequences. With the multiple sclerosis repertoire cluster, none of the clinical or MRI features showed an association.

CDR1 is SGHVS, CDR2 FQNEAQ, per germline. Deletions cut 6 bases from V and 4 bases from J, with 5 bases between. The CDR3 is 11 amino acids. The gene calls are TRBV7-8 and TRBJ2-3; D not resolved. This sequence originates from a young woman with multiple sclerosis. The sample consisted of CD8+ T cells from blood. The CDR3 DNA is TGTGCCAGCAGTTTGTCAGATACGCAGTATTTT. Encoded protein: CASSLSDTQYF. The whole variable domain, remainder taken from reference TRBV7-8 and TRBJ2-3, is GAGVSQSPRYKVAKRGQDVALRCDPISGHVSLFWYQQALGQGPEFLTYFQNEAQLDKSGLPSDRFFAERPEGSVSTLKIQRTQQEDSAVYLCASSLSDTQYFGPGTRLTVL.